Listed below are T cell receptor beta chains from one sample, sequenced in a study of blood T cells in healthy people across ages. TCRdb reanalysed the 5' RACE reads using MiXCR and keeps one entry per CDR3 protein. The sample holds about 900,000 distinct CDR3 sequences, less than 80% seen once. The sequencing input was blood. The receptors were gathered from a man aged 25 to 40 in good health. Each CDR3 is given with its conserved first and last residue. D genes are given only for firm matches. Clone size is not always given. Where it is, it says once, few, many or a class for expanded clones.

TRBV20-1	few	TRBJ2-3	TRBD1	CSAPGKQGATDTQYF	TGCAGTGCGCCCGGGAAACAGGGGGCAACAGATACGCAGTATTTT
TRBV5-6	few	TRBJ2-5	TRBD2	CASSPLTGGSHETQYF	TGTGCCAGCAGCCCCCTAACGGGGGGTAGCCACGAGACCCAGTACTTC
TRBV7-2	NA	TRBJ2-7	NA	CASSLAVTGYEQYF	TGTGCCAGCAGCTTAGCCGTGACGGGTTACGAGCAGTACTTC
TRBV29-1	NA	TRBJ2-5	NA	CSVDAHGRLQETQYF	TGCAGCGTTGACGCGCACGGGCGGCTCCAAGAGACCCAGTACTTC
TRBV29-1	NA	TRBJ2-4	TRBD1	CSVVEDRGGNIQYF	TGCAGCGTTGTGGAGGACAGGGGAGGAAACATTCAGTACTTC
TRBV10-3	NA	TRBJ1-2	NA	CAISEQSGGYGYTF	TGTGCCATCAGTGAGCAATCGGGGGGCTATGGCTACACCTTC
TRBV6-4	NA	TRBJ2-3	NA	CASSPRGKEDTQYF	TGTGCCAGCAGCCCTCGGGGGAAAGAAGATACGCAGTATTTT
TRBV7-7	NA	TRBJ2-3	NA	CASSWSVADTQYF	TGTGCTAGCAGCTGGAGTGTAGCAGATACGCAGTATTTT
TRBV7-9	NA	TRBJ2-7	NA	CASSPSRGEQYF	TGTGCCAGCAGCCCCTCTCGGGGCGAGCAGTACTTC
TRBV29-1	NA	TRBJ2-7	TRBD2	CSVERGGAPYEQYF	TGCAGCGTCGAACGGGGGGGCGCACCCTACGAGCAGTACTTC
TRBV7-9	NA	TRBJ2-5	TRBD1	CASSWWTGGEETQYF	TGTGCCAGCAGCTGGTGGACAGGGGGCGAAGAGACCCAGTACTTC
TRBV29-1	NA	TRBJ2-6	NA	CSAGAGANVLTF	TGCAGCGCAGGGGCTGGGGCCAACGTCCTGACTTTC
TRBV4-2	NA	TRBJ2-1	TRBD1	CASSQGTGGFNKQFF	TGTGCCAGCAGCCAGGGGACAGGGGGTTTTAATAAGCAGTTCTTC
TRBV6-2/TRBV6-3	NA	TRBJ2-5	NA	CATLSLRDFQETQYF	TGTGCCACCCTGTCTCTCAGGGACTTCCAAGAGACCCAGTACTTC
TRBV7-6	NA	TRBJ2-1	NA	CASSLDRQLNEQFF	TGTGCCAGCAGCTTAGATAGGCAGCTCAATGAGCAGTTCTTC
TRBV20-1	NA	TRBJ2-2	TRBD1	CSAIQGENTGELFF	TGCAGTGCTATACAGGGGGAGAACACCGGGGAGCTGTTTTTT
TRBV27	few	TRBJ2-7	NA	CASLQLHEQYF	TGTGCCAGCTTACAGCTCCACGAGCAGTACTTC
TRBV6-2/TRBV6-3	few	TRBJ1-2	NA	CASSWGPYGYTF	TGTGCCAGCAGCTGGGGACCTTATGGCTACACCTTC
TRBV7-9	NA	TRBJ1-2	NA	CASSLGPGDGYTF	TGTGCCAGCAGCTTAGGCCCAGGGGATGGCTACACCTTC
TRBV10-3	NA	TRBJ1-5	TRBD1	CAISESIRDRGYQPQHF	TGTGCCATCAGTGAGTCGATTAGAGACAGGGGATATCAGCCCCAGCATTTT
TRBV4-1	NA	TRBJ2-7	TRBD1	CASSPRQGTRASDEQYF	TGCGCCAGCAGCCCTCGACAGGGGACCCGGGCGTCGGACGAGCAGTACTTC
TRBV12-3/TRBV12-4	NA	TRBJ2-7	TRBD1	CASSALGTGIYEQYF	TGTGCCAGCAGTGCCTTAGGGACAGGAATATACGAGCAGTACTTC
TRBV4-3	NA	TRBJ2-3	NA	CASSQDRGNTQYF	TGCGCCAGCAGCCAAGATCGAGGAAATACGCAGTATTTT
TRBV6-2/TRBV6-3	NA	TRBJ1-1	NA	CASSYLTLNTEAFF	TGTGCCAGCAGTTACCTCACTTTGAACACTGAAGCTTTCTTT
TRBV7-9	NA	TRBJ1-5	NA	CASSRGAGRRNNQPQHF	TGTGCCAGCAGCCGGGGGGCAGGGCGGAGGAACAATCAGCCCCAGCATTTT
TRBV24-1	NA	TRBJ2-1	NA	CATSDPSGIGNEQFF	TGTGCCACCAGTGATCCCTCGGGGATCGGCAATGAGCAGTTCTTC
TRBV12-3/TRBV12-4	NA	TRBJ2-1	TRBD2	CASSHPGLAGGNHEQFF	TGTGCCAGCAGTCACCCGGGGCTAGCGGGGGGGAATCATGAGCAGTTCTTC
TRBV7-9	few	TRBJ2-3	TRBD1	CASPLPGQGGGDTQYF	TGTGCCAGCCCCCTTCCGGGACAGGGAGGTGGAGATACGCAGTATTTT
TRBV29-1	few	TRBJ2-7	NA	CSVTGGDSYEQYF	TGCAGCGTTACGGGGGGCGATTCCTACGAGCAGTACTTC
TRBV28	NA	TRBJ2-5	NA	CASRISTGWYQETQYF	TGTGCCAGCAGGATTTCGACAGGCTGGTACCAAGAGACCCAGTACTTC
TRBV13	many	TRBJ2-1	NA	CASSLDRREQFF	TGTGCCAGCAGCTTAGACCGGAGAGAGCAGTTCTTC
TRBV12-3/TRBV12-4	NA	TRBJ1-2	TRBD1	CASGDSFYGYTF	TGTGCCAGCGGGGACAGCTTCTATGGCTACACCTTC
TRBV7-2	NA	TRBJ2-1	NA	CASSDRVLLSYNEQFF	TGTGCCAGCAGCGACCGGGTCCTTCTCTCCTACAATGAGCAGTTCTTC
TRBV5-1	NA	TRBJ1-2	TRBD1	CASSSGQGSLVYGYTF	TGCGCCAGCAGCTCCGGACAGGGCAGTTTGGTCTATGGCTACACCTTC
TRBV28	NA	TRBJ2-7	TRBD1	CASRTSGGHEQYF	TGTGCCAGCCGCACCTCAGGGGGCCACGAGCAGTACTTC